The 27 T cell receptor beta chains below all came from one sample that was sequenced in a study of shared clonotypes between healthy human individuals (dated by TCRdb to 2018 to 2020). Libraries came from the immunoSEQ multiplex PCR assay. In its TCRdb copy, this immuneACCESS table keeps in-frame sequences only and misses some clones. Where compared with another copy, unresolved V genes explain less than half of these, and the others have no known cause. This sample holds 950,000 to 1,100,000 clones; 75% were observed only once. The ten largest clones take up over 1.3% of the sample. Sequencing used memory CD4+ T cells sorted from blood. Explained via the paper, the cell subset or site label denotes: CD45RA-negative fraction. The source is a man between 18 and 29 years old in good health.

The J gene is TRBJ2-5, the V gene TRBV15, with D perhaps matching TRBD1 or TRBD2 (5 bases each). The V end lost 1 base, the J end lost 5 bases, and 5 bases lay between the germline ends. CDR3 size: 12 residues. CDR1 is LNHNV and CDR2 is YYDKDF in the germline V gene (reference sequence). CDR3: CATSRGDETQYF. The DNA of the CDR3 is TGTGCCACCAGCAGAGGGGACGAGACCCAGTACTTC.

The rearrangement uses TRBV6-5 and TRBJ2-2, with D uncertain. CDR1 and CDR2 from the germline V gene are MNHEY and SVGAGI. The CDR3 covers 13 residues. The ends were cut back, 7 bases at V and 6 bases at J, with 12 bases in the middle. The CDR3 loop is CASKPNGAGELFF. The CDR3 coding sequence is TGTGCCAGCAAACCGAATGGGGCCGGGGAGCTGTTTTTT.

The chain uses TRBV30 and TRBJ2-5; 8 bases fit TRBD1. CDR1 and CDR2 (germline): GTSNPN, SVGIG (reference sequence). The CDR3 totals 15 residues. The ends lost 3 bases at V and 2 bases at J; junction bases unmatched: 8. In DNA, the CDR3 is TGTGCCTGGAGCCCGGGACAGGTTTTTCAAGAGACCCAGTACTTC. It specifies CAWSPGQVFQETQYF.

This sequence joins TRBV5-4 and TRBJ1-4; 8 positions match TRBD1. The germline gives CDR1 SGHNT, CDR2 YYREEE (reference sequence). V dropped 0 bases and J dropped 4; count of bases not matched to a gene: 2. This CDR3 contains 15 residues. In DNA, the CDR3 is TGTGCCAGCAGCTTGGCAGGGGGCCTTAATGAAAAACTGTTTTTT. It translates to CASSLAGGLNEKLFF. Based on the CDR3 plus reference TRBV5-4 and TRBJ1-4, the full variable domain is ETGVTQSPTHLIKTRGQQVTLRCSSQSGHNTVSWYQQALGQGPQFIFQYYREEENGRGNFPPRFSGLQFPNYSSELNVNALELDDSALYLCASSLAGGLNEKLFFGSGTQLSVL.

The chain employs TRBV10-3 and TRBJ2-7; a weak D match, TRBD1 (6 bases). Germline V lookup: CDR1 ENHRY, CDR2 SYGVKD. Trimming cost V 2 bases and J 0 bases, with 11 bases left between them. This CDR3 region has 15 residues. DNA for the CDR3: TGTGCCATCAGTGAGGGGGGCGGGCCCTCCTACGAGCAGTACTTC. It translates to CAISEGGGPSYEQYF.

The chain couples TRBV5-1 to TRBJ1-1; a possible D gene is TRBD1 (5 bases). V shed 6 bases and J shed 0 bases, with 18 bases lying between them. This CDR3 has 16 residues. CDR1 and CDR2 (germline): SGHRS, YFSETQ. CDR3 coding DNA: TGCGCCAGCACGGCAGGGTATTCTCTCATGAACACTGAAGCTTTCTTT. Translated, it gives CASTAGYSLMNTEAFF.

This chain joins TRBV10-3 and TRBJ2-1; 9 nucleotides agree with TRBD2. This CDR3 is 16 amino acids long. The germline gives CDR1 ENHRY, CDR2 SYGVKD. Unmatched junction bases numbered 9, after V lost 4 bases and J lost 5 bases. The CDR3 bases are TGTGCCATCAGTGCCAAGCCAGCGGGGGGCCACAATGAGCAGTTCTTC. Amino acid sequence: CAISAKPAGGHNEQFF.

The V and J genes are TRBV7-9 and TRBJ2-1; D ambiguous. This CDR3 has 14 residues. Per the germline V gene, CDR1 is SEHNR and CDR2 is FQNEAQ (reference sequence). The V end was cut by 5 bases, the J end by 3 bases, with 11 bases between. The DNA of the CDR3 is TGTGCCAGCAGCCCCCGGACGGACTACAATGAGCAGTTCTTC. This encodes CASSPRTDYNEQFF. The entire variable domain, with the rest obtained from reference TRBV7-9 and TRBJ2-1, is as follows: DTGVSQNPRHKITKRGQNVTFRCDPISEHNRLYWYRQTLGQGPEFLTYFQNEAQLEKSRLLSDRFSAERPKGSFSTLEIQRTEQGDSAMYLCASSPRTDYNEQFFGPGTRLTVL.

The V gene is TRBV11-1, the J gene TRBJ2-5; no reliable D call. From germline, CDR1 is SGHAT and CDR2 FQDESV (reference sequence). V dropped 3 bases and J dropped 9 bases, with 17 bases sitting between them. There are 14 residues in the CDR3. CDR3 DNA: TGTGCCAGCAGCTTGGGAAGAAGCCTAGTGGCCCAGTACTTC. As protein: CASSLGRSLVAQYF.

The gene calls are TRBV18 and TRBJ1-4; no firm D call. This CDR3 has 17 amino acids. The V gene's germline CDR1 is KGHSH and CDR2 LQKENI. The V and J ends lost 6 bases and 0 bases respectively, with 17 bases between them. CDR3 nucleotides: TGTGCCAGCTCCCAAGTGGGAGGGTTCGCAACTAATGAAAAACTGTTTTTT. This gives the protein CASSQVGGFATNEKLFF.

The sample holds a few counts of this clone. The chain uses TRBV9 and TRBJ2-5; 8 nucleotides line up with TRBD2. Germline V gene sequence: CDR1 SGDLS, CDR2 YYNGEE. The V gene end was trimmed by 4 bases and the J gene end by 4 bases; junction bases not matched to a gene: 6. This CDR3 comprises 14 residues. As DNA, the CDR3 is TGTGCCAGCAGCCCCCGGACTAGCCGAGAGACCCAGTACTTC. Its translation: CASSPRTSRETQYF.

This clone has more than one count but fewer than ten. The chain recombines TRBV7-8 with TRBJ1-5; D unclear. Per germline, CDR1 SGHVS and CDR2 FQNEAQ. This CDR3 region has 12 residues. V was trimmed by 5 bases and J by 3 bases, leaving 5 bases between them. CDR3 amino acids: CASSPYNQPQHF. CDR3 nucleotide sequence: TGTGCCAGCAGCCCGTACAATCAGCCCCAGCATTTT. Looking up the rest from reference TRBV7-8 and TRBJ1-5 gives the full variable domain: GAGVSQSPRYKVAKRGQDVALRCDPISGHVSLFWYQQALGQGPEFLTYFQNEAQLDKSGLPSDRFFAERPEGSVSTLKIQRTQQEDSAVYLCASSPYNQPQHFGDGTRLSIL.

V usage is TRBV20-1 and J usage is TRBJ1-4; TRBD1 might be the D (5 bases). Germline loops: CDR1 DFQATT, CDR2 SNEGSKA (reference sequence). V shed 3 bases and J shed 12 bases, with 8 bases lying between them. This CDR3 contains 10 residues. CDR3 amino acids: CSASEGELFF. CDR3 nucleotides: TGCAGTGCTAGTGAAGGGGAACTGTTTTTT.

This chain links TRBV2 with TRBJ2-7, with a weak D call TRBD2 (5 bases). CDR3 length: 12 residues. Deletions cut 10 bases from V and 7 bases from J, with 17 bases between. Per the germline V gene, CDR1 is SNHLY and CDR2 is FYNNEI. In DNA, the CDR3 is TGTGCCATCGGAGGCACAAGCTTGGAGCAGTACTTC. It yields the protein CAIGGTSLEQYF.

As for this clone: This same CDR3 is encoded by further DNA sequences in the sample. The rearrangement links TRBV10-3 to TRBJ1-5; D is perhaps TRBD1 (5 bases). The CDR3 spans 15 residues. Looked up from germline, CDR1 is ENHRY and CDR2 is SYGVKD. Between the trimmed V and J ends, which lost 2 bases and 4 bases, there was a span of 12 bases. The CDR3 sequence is CAISEGQGGNQPQHF. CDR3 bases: TGTGCCATCAGTGAGGGTCAGGGAGGGAATCAGCCCCAGCATTTT.

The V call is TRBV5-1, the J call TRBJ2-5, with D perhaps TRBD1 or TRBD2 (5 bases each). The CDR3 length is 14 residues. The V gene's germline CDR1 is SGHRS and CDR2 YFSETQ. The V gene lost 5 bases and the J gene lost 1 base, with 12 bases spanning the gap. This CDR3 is CASSPGTLQETQYF. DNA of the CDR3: TGCGCCAGCAGTCCCGGGACCCTCCAAGAGACCCAGTACTTC.

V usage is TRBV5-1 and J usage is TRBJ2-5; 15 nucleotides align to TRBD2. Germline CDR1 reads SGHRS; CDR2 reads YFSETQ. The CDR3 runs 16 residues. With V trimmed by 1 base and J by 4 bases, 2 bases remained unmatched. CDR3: CASSLQGLAGGETQYF. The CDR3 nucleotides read TGCGCCAGCAGCTTGCAGGGACTAGCGGGAGGAGAGACCCAGTACTTC.

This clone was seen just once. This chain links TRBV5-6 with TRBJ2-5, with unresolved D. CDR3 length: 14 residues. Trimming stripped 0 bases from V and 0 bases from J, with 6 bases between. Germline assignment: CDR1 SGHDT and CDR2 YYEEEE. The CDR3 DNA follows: TGTGCCAGCAGCTTGGACTACTACCAAGAGACCCAGTACTTC. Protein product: CASSLDYYQETQYF.

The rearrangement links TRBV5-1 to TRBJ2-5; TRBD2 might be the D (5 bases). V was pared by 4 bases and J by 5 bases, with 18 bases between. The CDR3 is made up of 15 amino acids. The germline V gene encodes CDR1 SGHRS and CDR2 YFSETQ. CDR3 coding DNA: TGCGCCAGCAGCACATTACGCCGGGGATTCGAGACCCAGTACTTC. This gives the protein CASSTLRRGFETQYF.

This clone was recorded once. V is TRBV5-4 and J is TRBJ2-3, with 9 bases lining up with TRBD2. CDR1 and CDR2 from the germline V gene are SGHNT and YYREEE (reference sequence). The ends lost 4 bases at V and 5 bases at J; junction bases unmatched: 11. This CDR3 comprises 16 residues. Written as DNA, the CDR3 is TGTGCCAGCAGCAAAAGAGTAGCGGGAGTTGTAGATACGCAGTATTTT. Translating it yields CASSKRVAGVVDTQYF.

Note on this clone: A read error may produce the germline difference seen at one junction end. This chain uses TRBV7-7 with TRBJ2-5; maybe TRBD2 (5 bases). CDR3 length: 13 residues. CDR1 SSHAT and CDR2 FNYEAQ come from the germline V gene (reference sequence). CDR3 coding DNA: TGTGCTAGCAGCTTCGGCCAGCGGGAGACCCAGTACTTC. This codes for CASSFGQRETQYF.

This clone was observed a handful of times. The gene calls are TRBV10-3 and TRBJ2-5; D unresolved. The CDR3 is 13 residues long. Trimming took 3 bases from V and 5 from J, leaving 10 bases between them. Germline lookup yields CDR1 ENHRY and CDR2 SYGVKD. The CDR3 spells CAISDFTVETQYF. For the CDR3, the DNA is TGTGCCATCAGTGATTTTACGGTGGAGACCCAGTACTTC.

CDR3 sequence: CASGELRSNEKLFF. DNA for the CDR3: TGTGCCAGTGGCGAATTGCGGTCTAATGAAAAACTGTTTTTT. V is TRBV19 and J is TRBJ1-4, with D unresolved. The CDR3 is 14 amino acids. Germline V CDR1 and CDR2: LNHDA, SQIVND (reference sequence). V lost 8 bases, J lost 3 bases, and 13 bases lay in between.

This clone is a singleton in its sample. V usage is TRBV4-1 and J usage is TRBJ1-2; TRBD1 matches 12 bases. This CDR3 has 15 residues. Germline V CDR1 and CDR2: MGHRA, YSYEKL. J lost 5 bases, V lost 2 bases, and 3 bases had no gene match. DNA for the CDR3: TGCGCCAGCAGCCAACCGGGACAGGGGGCTTATGGCTACACCTTC. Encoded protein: CASSQPGQGAYGYTF.

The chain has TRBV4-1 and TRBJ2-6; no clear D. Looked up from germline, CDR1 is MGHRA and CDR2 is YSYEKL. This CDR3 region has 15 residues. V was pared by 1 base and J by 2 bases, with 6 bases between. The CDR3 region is CASSQGNTGANVLTF. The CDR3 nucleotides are TGCGCCAGCAGCCAAGGAAACACTGGGGCCAACGTCCTGACTTTC.

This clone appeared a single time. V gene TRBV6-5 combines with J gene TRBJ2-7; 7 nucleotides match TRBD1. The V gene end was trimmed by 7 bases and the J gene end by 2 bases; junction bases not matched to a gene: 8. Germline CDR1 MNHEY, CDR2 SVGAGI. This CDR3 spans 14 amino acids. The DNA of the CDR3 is TGTGCCAGCACAGACCCGGGACAGCCCTACGAGCAGTACTTC. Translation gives CASTDPGQPYEQYF.

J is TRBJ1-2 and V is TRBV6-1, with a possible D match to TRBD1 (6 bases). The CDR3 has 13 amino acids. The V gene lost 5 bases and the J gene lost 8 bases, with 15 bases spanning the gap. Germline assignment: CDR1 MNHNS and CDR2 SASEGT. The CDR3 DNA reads TGTGCCAGCAGTACACAGGGTACGCGGGGCTACACCTTC. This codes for CASSTQGTRGYTF.